Described below is a single TCR beta chain sequence and its context. Its target is not known. The same CDR3 is also encoded by other DNA sequences in this sample. This sample stems from a study of cytomegalovirus exposure and HLA in healthy donors. Primers: 60 Vbeta forward and 13 Jbeta reverse. TCRdb's copy holds only in-frame clones and misses some; the assay was immunoSEQ multiplex PCR. In all, the sample yields 130,000 or so clones. Study results and limitations: Accurate prediction of most subjects' HLA-A and HLA-B alleles from TCR beta sequences was reported.

V dropped 4 bases and J dropped 7 bases, with 13 bases sitting between them. The CDR3 has 14 amino acids. From germline, CDR1 is MNHNS and CDR2 SASEGT. Sequencing was carried out using PBMCs. This sequence was found in a young woman in good health and CMV-seronegative. This rearrangement joins TRBV6-1 to TRBJ1-4, with a weak D call TRBD1 (5 bases). The CDR3 nucleotides are TGTGCCAGCAGTGTGCGGGGGAGGGGTGAAAAACTGTTTTTT. Its translation is CASSVRGRGEKLFF.